This TCR beta chain was documented in a study of shared T cell receptors in the human thymus. Clones were read by immunoSEQ multiplex PCR, and TCRdb kept only the in-frame ones, dropping some. The sample yields under 450,000 clones, over 90% seen once. From germline, CDR1 is MNHNS and CDR2 SASEGT. Deletions cut 1 base from V and 4 bases from J, with 13 bases between. The CDR3 covers 15 residues. The source material was thymocytes. The gene calls are TRBV6-1 and TRBJ1-1; unclear D gene. The clonotype originates from a human donor. The CDR3 bases are TGTGCCAGCAGTGAAGGTTCTAGAGGGATCACTGAAGCTTTCTTT. Residues: CASSEGSRGITEAFF.